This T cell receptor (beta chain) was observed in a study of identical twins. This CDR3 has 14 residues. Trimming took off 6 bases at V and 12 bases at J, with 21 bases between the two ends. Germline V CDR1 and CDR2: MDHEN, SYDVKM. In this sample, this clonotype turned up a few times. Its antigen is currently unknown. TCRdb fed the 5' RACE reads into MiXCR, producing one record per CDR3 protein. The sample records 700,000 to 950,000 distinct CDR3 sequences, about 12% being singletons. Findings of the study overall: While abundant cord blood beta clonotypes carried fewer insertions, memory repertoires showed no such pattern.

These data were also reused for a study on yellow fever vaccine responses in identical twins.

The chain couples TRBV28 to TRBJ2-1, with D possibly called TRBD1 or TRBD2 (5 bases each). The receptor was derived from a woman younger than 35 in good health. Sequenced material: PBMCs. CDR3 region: CASRTSLGPEGQFF. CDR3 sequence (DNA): TGTGCCAGCAGAACAAGCCTGGGGCCCGAGGGGCAGTTCTTC.